This TCR beta chain was sequenced in a study of T cell repertoires in cytomegalovirus infection. On the study more broadly: CMV infection and matching HLA type were both indicated by public TCR beta signatures.

As regards this clonotype: Its specificity is not known. Since no conserved phenylalanine or tryptophan closes the CDR3, a read error is the likely cause.

TCRdb ran MiXCR on the reads and lists one entry per CDR3 protein. The data hold more than 95,000 distinct CDR3 sequences, with approximately 30% observed a single time. Study-wide findings and caveats: The cumulative frequency of public TCR beta families identified carriers of CMV plus the relevant HLA. HLA-C-restricted CMV-specific TCR beta clonotypes were dominant in the ex vivo response.

This CDR3 has 15 residues. V was clipped by 4 bases and J by 5 bases; unmatched bases: 8. The V gene's germline CDR1 is MDHEN and CDR2 SYDVKM. Sequenced material: CD8+ T cells from cultured PBMCs, taken from culture after CMV antigen stimulation. The chain combines TRBV28 with TRBJ2-3; 8 bases agree with TRBD1. The origin of this receptor is a human donor in good health (CMV status not recorded). Some clones in this sample may be carry-over from other donors' samples. The CDR3 region has the DNA TGTGCCAGCAGTTCTCTAGGGACAGGAGGAGATACGCAGTATTCT. This encodes CASSSLGTGGDTQYS.